This T cell receptor beta chain appears in the sequencing data of a study of cytomegalovirus exposure and HLA in healthy donors. The PCR contained 60 Vbeta and 13 Jbeta primers. Only in-frame clones appear in the TCRdb table, and some are missing; sequencing was by immunoSEQ multiplex PCR. Of about 89,000 clones listed, more than 75% are singletons. Trimming removed 0 bases from V and 0 bases from J, with 6 bases in between. The CDR3 sequence is 14 residues long. Germline V gives CDR1 SGHRS, CDR2 YFSETQ. This rearrangement joins TRBV5-1 to TRBJ1-1; D call uncertain. The source is a young man in good health and CMV-seropositive. The specimen was PBMCs. CDR3 sequence: CASSLAGMNTEAFF. DNA for the CDR3: TGCGCCAGCAGCTTGGCGGGGATGAACACTGAAGCTTTCTTT. The full variable domain, completed using reference TRBV5-1 and TRBJ1-1, is KAGVTQTPRYLIKTRGQQVTLSCSPISGHRSVSWYQQTPGQGLQFLFEYFSETQRNKGNFPGRFSGRQFSNSRSEMNVSTLELGDSALYLCASSLAGMNTEAFFGQGTRLTVV.